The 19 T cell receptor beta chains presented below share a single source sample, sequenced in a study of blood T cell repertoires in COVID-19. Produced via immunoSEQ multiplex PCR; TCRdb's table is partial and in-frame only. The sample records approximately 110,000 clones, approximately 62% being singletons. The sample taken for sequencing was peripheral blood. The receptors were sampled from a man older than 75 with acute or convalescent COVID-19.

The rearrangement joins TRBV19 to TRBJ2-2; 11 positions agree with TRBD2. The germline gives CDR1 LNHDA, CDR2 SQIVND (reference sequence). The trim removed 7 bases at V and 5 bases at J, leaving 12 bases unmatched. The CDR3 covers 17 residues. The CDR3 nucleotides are TGTGCCAGTATTTCCGGGACTAGCGGCATTTTGACCGGGGAGCTGTTTTTT. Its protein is CASISGTSGILTGELFF. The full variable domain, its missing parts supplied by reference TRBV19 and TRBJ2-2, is DGGITQSPKYLFRKEGQNVTLSCEQNLNHDAMYWYRQDPGQGLRLIYYSQIVNDFQKGDIAEGYSVSREKKESFPLTVTSAQKNPTAFYLCASISGTSGILTGELFFGEGSRLTVL.

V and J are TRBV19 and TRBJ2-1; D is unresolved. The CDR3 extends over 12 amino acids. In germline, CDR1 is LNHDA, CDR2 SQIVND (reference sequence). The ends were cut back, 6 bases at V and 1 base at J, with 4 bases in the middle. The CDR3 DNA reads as TGTGCCAGTAGGGAGTCCTACAATGAGCAGTTCTTC. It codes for CASRESYNEQFF.

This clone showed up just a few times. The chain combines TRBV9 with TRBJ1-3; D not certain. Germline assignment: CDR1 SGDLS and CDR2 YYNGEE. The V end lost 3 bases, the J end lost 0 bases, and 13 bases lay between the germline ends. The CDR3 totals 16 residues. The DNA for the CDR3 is TGTGCCAGCAGCGGGAGGGAATTGAGCTCTGGAAACACCATATATTTT. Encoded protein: CASSGRELSSGNTIYF. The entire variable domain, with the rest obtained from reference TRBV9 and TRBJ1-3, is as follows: DSGVTQTPKHLITATGQRVTLRCSPRSGDLSVYWYQQSLDQGLQFLIQYYNGEERAKGNILERFSAQQFPDLHSELNLSSLELGDSALYFCASSGRELSSGNTIYFGEGSWLTVV.

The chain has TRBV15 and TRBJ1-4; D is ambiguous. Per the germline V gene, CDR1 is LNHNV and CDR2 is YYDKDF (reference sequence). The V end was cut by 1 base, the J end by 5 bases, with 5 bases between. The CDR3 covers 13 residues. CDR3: CATSRGRNEKLFF. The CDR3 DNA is TGTGCCACCAGCAGAGGGAGAAATGAAAAACTGTTTTTT.

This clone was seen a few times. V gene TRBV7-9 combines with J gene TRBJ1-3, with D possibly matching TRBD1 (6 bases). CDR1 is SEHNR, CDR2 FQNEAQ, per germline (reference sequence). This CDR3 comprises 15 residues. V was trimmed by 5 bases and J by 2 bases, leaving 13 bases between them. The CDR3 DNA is TGTGCCAGCAGCCACTGGACAGTTCCTGGAAACACCATATATTTT. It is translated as CASSHWTVPGNTIYF.

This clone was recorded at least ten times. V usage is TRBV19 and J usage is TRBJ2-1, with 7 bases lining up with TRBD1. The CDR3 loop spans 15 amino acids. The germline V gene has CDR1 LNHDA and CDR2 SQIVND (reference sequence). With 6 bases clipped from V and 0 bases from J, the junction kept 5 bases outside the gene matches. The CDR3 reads CASRLTGSSYNEQFF. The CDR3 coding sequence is TGTGCCAGTAGACTGACAGGGAGCTCCTACAATGAGCAGTTCTTC.

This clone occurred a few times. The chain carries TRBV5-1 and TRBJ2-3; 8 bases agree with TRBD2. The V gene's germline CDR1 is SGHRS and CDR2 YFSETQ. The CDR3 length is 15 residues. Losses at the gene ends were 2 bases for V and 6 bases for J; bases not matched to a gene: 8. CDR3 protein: CASSLVSGSMDTQYF. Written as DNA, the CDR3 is TGCGCCAGCAGCTTAGTCAGCGGGAGCATGGATACGCAGTATTTT.

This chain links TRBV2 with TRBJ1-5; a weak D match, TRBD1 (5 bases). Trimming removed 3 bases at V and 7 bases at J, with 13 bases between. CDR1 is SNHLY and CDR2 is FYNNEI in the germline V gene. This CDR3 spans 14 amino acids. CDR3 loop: CASSDDSVGQPQHF. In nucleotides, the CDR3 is TGTGCCAGCAGTGACGACAGTGTGGGGCAGCCCCAGCATTTT.

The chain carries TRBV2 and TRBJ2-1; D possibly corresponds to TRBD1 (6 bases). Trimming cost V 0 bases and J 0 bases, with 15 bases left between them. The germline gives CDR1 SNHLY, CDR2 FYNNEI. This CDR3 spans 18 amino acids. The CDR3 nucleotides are TGTGCCAGCAGTGAAGCAACAGGGCCAACCAGCTCCTACAATGAGCAGTTCTTC. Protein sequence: CASSEATGPTSSYNEQFF.

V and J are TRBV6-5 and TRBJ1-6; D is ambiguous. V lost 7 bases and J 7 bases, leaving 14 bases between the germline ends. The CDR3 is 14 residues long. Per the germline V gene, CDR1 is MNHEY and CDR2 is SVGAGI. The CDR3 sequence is CASIESGGNSPLHF. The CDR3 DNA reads TGTGCCAGCATAGAGTCAGGAGGGAATTCACCCCTCCACTTT.

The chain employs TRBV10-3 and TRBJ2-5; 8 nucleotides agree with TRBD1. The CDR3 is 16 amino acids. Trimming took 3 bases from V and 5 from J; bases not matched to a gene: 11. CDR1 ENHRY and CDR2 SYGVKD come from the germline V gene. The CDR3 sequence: CAISDLGQGAYETQYF. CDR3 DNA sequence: TGTGCCATCAGTGACCTTGGACAGGGAGCATACGAGACCCAGTACTTC.

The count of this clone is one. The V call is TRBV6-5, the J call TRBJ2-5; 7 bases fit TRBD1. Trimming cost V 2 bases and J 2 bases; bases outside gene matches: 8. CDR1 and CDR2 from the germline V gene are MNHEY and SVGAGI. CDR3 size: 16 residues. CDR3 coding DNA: TGTGCCAGCAGTTACACAATGACAGGGTGGCAAGAGACCCAGTACTTC. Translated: CASSYTMTGWQETQYF.

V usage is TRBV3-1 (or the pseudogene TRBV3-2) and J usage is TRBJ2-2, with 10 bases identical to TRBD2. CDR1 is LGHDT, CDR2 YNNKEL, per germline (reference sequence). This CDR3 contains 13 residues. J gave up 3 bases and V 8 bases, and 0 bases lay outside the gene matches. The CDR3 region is CASGTSDTGELFF. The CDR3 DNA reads TGTGCCAGCGGGACTAGCGACACCGGGGAGCTGTTTTTT.

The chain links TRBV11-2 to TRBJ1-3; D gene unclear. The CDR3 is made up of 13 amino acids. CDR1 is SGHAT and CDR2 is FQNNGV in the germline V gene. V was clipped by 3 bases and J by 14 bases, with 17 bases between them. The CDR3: CASSLEAKRRLYF. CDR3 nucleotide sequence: TGTGCCAGCAGCTTGGAGGCCAAGAGACGGTTATATTTT.

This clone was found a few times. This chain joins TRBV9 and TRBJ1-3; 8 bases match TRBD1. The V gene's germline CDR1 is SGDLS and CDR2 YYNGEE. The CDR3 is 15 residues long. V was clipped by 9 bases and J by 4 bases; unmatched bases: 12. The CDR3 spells CATRKTGARGNTIYF. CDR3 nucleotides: TGTGCCACCCGAAAGACAGGGGCTAGGGGAAACACCATATATTTT.

The CDR3 protein is CSARGGETQYF. CDR3 nucleotides: TGCAGTGCTAGAGGAGGGGAGACCCAGTACTTC. The V and J genes are TRBV20-1 and TRBJ2-5; TRBD2 might be the D (5 bases). V was shortened by 1 base and J by 5 bases, with 5 bases between the two germline ends. In germline, CDR1 is DFQATT, CDR2 SNEGSKA (reference sequence). CDR3 size: 11 residues.

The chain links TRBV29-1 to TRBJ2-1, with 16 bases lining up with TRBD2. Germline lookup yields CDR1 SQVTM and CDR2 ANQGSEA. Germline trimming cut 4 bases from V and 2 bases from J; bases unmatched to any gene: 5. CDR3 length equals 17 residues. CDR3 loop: CSVGGLAGGAPYNEQFF. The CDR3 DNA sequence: TGCAGCGTTGGGGGACTAGCGGGAGGGGCCCCCTACAATGAGCAGTTCTTC.

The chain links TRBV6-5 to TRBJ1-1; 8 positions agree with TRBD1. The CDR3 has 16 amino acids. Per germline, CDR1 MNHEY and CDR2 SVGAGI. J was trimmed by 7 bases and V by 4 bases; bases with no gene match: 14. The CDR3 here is CASSSYPGQGRNEAFF. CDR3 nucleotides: TGTGCCAGCAGTTCATATCCTGGACAGGGACGTAATGAAGCTTTCTTT.

This chain's CDR3 is CASSQQQGSGNQPQHF. In nucleotides, the CDR3 is TGTGCCAGCAGCCAACAGCAGGGTTCAGGCAATCAGCCCCAGCATTTT. The chain couples TRBV6-2 or TRBV6-3 to TRBJ1-5, with a weak D call TRBD1 (5 bases). Between the trimmed V and J ends, which lost 6 bases and 2 bases, there was a span of 17 bases. The CDR3 spans 16 residues. CDR1 and CDR2 from the germline V gene are MNHEY and SVGEGT.